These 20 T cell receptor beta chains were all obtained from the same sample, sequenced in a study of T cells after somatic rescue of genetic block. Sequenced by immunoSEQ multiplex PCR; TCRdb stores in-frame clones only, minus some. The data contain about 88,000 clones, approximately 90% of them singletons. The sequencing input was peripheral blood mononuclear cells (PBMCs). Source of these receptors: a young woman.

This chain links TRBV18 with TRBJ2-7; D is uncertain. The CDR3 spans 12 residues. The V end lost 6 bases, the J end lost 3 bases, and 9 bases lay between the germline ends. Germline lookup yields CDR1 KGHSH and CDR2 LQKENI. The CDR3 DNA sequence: TGTGCCAGCTCCCCTGACGGCTACGAGCAGTACTTC. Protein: CASSPDGYEQYF.

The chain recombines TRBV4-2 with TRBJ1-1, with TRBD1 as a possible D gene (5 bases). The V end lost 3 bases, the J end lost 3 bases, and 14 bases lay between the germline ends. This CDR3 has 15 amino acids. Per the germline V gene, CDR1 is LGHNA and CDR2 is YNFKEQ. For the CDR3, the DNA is TGTGCCAGCAGCCAGGCCTCCGGGGGAGACACTGAAGCTTTCTTT. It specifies CASSQASGGDTEAFF.

CDR3 nucleotides: TGTGCCAGCAGCTCCGGGACGGGGAACATTCAGTACTTC. Amino acids: CASSSGTGNIQYF. V usage is TRBV7-9 and J usage is TRBJ2-4, with D perhaps assigned TRBD1 or TRBD2 (5 bases each). Deletions cut 4 bases from V and 7 bases from J, with 11 bases between. Looked up from germline, CDR1 is SEHNR and CDR2 is FQNEAQ (reference sequence). This CDR3 is 13 amino acids long.

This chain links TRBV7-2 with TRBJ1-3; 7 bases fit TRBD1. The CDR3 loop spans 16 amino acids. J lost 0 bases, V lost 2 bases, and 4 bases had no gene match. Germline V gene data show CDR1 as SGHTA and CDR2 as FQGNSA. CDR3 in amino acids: CASSLPTGVSGNTIYF. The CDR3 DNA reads TGTGCCAGCAGCTTACCTACAGGGGTCTCTGGAAACACCATATATTTT. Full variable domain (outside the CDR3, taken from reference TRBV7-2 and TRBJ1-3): GAGVSQSPSNKVTEKGKDVELRCDPISGHTALYWYRQSLGQGLEFLIYFQGNSAPDKSGLPSDRFSAERTGGSVSTLTIQRTQQEDSAVYLCASSLPTGVSGNTIYFGEGSWLTVV.

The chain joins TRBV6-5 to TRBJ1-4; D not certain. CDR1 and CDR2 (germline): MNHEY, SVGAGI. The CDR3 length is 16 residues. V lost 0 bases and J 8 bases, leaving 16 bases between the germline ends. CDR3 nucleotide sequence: TGTGCCAGCAGTTACTCTACAGAGCTGAGAGTCGAAAAACTGTTTTTT. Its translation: CASSYSTELRVEKLFF.

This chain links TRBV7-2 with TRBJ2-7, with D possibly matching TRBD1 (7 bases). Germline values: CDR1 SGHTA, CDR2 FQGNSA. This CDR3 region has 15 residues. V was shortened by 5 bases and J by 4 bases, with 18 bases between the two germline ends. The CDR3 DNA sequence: TGTGCCAGCAGCGGCCGACGCGGGACAGCATACGAGCAGTACTTC. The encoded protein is CASSGRRGTAYEQYF.

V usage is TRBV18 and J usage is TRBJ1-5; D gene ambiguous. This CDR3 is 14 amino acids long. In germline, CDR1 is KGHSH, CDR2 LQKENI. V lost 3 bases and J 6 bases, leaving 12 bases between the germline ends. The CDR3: CASSPPAKGQPQHF. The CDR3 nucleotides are TGTGCCAGCTCACCCCCCGCGAAGGGTCAGCCCCAGCATTTT.

This chain's CDR3 is CASSAPSGRTDTQYF. The CDR3 DNA reads TGTGCCAGCAGCGCCCCTAGCGGTCGCACAGATACGCAGTATTTT. J is TRBJ2-3 and V is TRBV6-1; 7 bases fit TRBD2. V lost 6 bases to trimming and J lost 1 base; unmatched junction nucleotides: 7. The germline CDR1 and CDR2 sequences are MNHNS and SASEGT. The CDR3 is 15 residues long.

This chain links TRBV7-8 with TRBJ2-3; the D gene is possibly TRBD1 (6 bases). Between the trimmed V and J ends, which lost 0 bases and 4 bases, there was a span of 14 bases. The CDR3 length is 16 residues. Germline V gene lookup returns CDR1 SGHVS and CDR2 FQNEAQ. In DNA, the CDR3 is TGTGCCAGCAGCTTAGCAGCAGGGGCCCTACCAGATACGCAGTATTTT. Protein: CASSLAAGALPDTQYF.

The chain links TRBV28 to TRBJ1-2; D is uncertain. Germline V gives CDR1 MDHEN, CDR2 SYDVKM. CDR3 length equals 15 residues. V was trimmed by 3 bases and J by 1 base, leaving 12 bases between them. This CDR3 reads CASSFGGEGNYGYTF. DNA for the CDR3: TGTGCCAGCAGTTTTGGCGGGGAAGGTAACTATGGCTACACCTTC.

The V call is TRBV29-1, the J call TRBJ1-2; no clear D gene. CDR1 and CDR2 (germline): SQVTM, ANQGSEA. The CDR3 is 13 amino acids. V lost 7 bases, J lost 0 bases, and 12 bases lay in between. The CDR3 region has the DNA TGCAGCGCCGCGAAGGGAACTAACTATGGCTACACCTTC. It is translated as CSAAKGTNYGYTF.

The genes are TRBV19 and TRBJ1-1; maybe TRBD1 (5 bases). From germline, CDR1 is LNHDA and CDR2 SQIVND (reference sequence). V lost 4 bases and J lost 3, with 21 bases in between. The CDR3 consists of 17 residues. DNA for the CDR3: TGTGCCAGTAGTACCGGGACTTCCAGGAGGATCGACACTGAAGCTTTCTTT. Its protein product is CASSTGTSRRIDTEAFF.

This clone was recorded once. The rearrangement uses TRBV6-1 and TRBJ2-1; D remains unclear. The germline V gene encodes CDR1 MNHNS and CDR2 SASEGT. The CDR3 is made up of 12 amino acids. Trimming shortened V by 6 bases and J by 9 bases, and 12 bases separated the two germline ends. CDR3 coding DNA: TGTGCCAGCAGCTCAGACCATCTTGAGCAGTTCTTC. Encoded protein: CASSSDHLEQFF.

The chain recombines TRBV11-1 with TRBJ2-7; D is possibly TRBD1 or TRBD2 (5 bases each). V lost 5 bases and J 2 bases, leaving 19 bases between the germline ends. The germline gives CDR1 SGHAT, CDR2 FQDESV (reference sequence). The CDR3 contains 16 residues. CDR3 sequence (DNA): TGTGCCAGCAGCCCCCCCATCCGGGGCCGGGCCTACGAGCAGTACTTC. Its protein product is CASSPPIRGRAYEQYF.

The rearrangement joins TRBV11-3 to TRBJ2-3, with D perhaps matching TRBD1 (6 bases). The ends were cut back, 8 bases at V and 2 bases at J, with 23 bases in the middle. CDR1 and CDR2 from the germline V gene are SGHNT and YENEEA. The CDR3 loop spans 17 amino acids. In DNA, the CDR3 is TGTGCCAGCGGATCGAGAGGGAGAGGGGGTTCCACAGATACGCAGTATTTT. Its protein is CASGSRGRGGSTDTQYF.

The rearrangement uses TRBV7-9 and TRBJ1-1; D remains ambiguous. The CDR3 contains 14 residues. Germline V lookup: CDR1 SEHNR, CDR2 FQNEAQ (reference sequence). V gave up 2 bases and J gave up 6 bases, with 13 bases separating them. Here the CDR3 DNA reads TGTGCCAGCAGCTTATCGGCCAAGGGATCTGAAGCTTTCTTT. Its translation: CASSLSAKGSEAFF.

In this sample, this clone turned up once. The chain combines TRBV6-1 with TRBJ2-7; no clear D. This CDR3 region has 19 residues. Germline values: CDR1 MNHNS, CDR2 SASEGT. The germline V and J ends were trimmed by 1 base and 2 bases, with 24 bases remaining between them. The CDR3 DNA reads TGTGCCAGCAGTGAAGAAGTATTCTTAAAAGGCCTCGCAGCCTACGAGCAGTACTTC. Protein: CASSEEVFLKGLAAYEQYF.

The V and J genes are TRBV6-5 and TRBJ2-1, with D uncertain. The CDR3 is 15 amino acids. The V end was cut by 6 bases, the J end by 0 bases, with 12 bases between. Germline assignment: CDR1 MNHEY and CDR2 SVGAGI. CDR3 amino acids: CASRPDRSSYNEQFF. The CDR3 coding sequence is TGTGCCAGCAGGCCAGACCGTAGCTCCTACAATGAGCAGTTCTTC.

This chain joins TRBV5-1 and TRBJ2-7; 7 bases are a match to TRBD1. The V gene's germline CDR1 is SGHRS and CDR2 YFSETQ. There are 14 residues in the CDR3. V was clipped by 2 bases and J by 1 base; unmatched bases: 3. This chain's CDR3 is CASSLTGQSYEQYF. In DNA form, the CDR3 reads TGCGCCAGCAGCTTAACGGGACAGTCCTACGAGCAGTACTTC.

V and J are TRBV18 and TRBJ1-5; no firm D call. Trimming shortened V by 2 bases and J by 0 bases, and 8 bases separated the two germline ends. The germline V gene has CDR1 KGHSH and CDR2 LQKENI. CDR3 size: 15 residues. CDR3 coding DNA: TGTGCCAGCTCACCATCGGGAGATAGCAATCAGCCCCAGCATTTT. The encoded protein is CASSPSGDSNQPQHF.